This TCR beta chain was captured by sequencing in a study of somatic mutations in cytotoxic T cells in rheumatoid arthritis. Study as a whole: Peripheral blood samples of approximately 27 ml EDTA were taken from patients directly after diagnosis and before treatment.

Study-wide findings and caveats: Of some 67 patients, about eight had a largest CD8+ clone that exceeded 20% of CD8+ cells.

This CDR3 has 17 residues. Looked up from germline, CDR1 is LNHDA and CDR2 is SQIVND (reference sequence). The J segment lost 0 bases and the V segment lost 1 base, leaving 6 bases of the junction unmatched. Generated by immunoSEQ multiplex PCR, the TCRdb table keeps only in-frame clones and is missing some. The data show about 8,200 clones, with about 70% seen just once and around two fifths held by the top ten. This clone has only a few counts. The antigen is undetermined. Material for sequencing was CD8+ T cells sorted from blood. The clonotype originates from an adult with rheumatoid arthritis. The J gene is TRBJ2-4, the V gene TRBV19; 7 bases are shared with TRBD1. CDR3 loop: CASSIGRGTLAKNIQYF. The CDR3 nucleotides read TGTGCCAGTAGTATAGGCAGGGGGACCCTAGCCAAAAACATTCAGTACTTC.